Listed here are 22 T cell receptor beta chains from one sample, sequenced in a study of blood T cell repertoires in COVID-19. This table comes from immunoSEQ multiplex PCR, and its TCRdb copy is limited to in-frame clones, with some not included. The repertoire holds around 300,000 clones, with approximately 83% as singletons. Source material: peripheral blood. Receptor source: a woman aged 25 to 39 who had recovered from COVID-19.

This chain uses TRBV3-1 (or the pseudogene TRBV3-2) with TRBJ2-7; 7 positions agree with TRBD1. Germline CDR1 and CDR2: LGHDT and YNNKEL (reference sequence). CDR3 length: 12 residues. Trimming removed 4 bases from V and 6 bases from J; junction bases left unmatched: 3. The DNA for the CDR3 is TGTGCCAGCAGCCGTTGGGACAGCGAGCAGTACTTC. Translating it yields CASSRWDSEQYF.

Only a few counts were recorded for this clone. The chain has TRBV27 and TRBJ2-7, with 13 nucleotides matching TRBD2. Germline V gene data show CDR1 as MNHEY and CDR2 as SMNVEV (reference sequence). The junction had 11 bases not matched to a gene; V was cut back by 2 bases and J by 7 bases. The CDR3 contains 17 residues. The CDR3 region is CASSLRLAGGEVGEQYF. In nucleotides, the CDR3 is TGTGCCAGCAGTTTAAGACTAGCGGGAGGTGAAGTTGGAGAGCAGTACTTC.

The chain joins TRBV3-1 (or the pseudogene TRBV3-2) to TRBJ2-7; 11 nucleotides agree with TRBD2. Looked up from germline, CDR1 is LGHDT and CDR2 is YNNKEL (reference sequence). V lost 0 bases and J lost 4; bases outside the gene matches: 8. CDR3 length: 17 amino acids. The CDR3 protein is CASSQDSVGLAEYEQYF. CDR3 in DNA: TGTGCCAGCAGCCAAGATAGTGTGGGACTAGCGGAATACGAGCAGTACTTC.

J is TRBJ1-5 and V is TRBV6-5, with D unclear. Germline CDR1 reads MNHEY; CDR2 reads SVGAGI. V shed 6 bases and J shed 5 bases, with 11 bases lying between them. This CDR3 comprises 13 residues. The CDR3: CASRIQRDQPQHF. CDR3 bases: TGTGCCAGCAGAATACAGAGAGATCAGCCCCAGCATTTT.

This clone was seen a single time. One end of the junction does not line up with germline, which may come from a read error. The CDR3 coding sequence is TGTGCTAGCAGCTTATGGACTAGCGGGGGTCCCCAAGAGACCCAGTACTTC. Translation gives CASSLWTSGGPQETQYF. The rearrangement links TRBV7-7 to TRBJ2-5; the match to TRBD2 covers 13 bases. The CDR3 has 17 residues. Germline CDR1 reads SSHAT; CDR2 reads FNYEAQ (reference sequence).

This chain connects TRBV6-4 to TRBJ2-7; possibly TRBD1 for D (6 bases). V lost 11 bases and J lost 7, with 12 bases in between. The germline V gene encodes CDR1 MRHNA and CDR2 SNTAGT. CDR3 length: 10 residues. Here the CDR3 reads CAGAQGEQYF. CDR3 nucleotide sequence: TGTGCCGGCGCCCAGGGGGAGCAGTACTTC.

The chain has TRBV5-4 and TRBJ2-2; a possible D gene is TRBD1 (6 bases). Trimming took 6 bases from V and 1 from J, leaving 13 bases between them. The CDR3 is 15 amino acids. Germline V gene lookup returns CDR1 SGHNT and CDR2 YYREEE (reference sequence). CDR3 residues: CASNFWGRNTGELFF. The CDR3 nucleotides are TGTGCCAGCAACTTTTGGGGGCGGAACACCGGGGAGCTGTTTTTT.

This clone came up once. This chain links TRBV12-3 or TRBV12-4 with TRBJ1-2, with D perhaps matching TRBD1 (5 bases). The CDR3 totals 13 residues. Trimming removed 5 bases at V and 2 bases at J, with 9 bases between. CDR3 protein: CASSTQENYGYTF. The CDR3 nucleotides read TGTGCCAGCAGTACACAGGAGAACTATGGCTACACCTTC.

The rearrangement uses TRBV5-4 and TRBJ1-1, with 7 bases identical to TRBD1. CDR3 length equals 15 residues. Trimming cost V 1 base and J 1 base; bases outside gene matches: 4. Germline V gene data show CDR1 as SGHNT and CDR2 as YYREEE (reference sequence). CDR3 bases: TGTGCCAGCAGCTTGAGTGGGACAGCGAACACTGAAGCTTTCTTT. Its protein product is CASSLSGTANTEAFF.

The V call is TRBV7-9, the J call TRBJ1-2; 7 bases map to TRBD1. Looked up from germline, CDR1 is SEHNR and CDR2 is FQNEAQ (reference sequence). This CDR3 spans 14 amino acids. The V segment lost 5 bases and the J segment 1 base; nucleotides outside the gene matches: 4. The DNA for the CDR3 is TGTGCCAGCAGCCGGGACAGCCTTAACTATGGCTACACCTTC. It codes for CASSRDSLNYGYTF.

V is TRBV2 and J is TRBJ1-4; 7 positions agree with TRBD1. The CDR3 sequence is 14 residues long. Germline V gene sequence: CDR1 SNHLY, CDR2 FYNNEI. V dropped 5 bases and J dropped 3; count of bases not matched to a gene: 3. CDR3 residues: CASSYGTANEKLFF. The DNA for the CDR3 is TGTGCCAGCAGTTACGGGACAGCTAATGAAAAACTGTTTTTT.

The J gene is TRBJ2-7, the V gene TRBV7-9; D may be TRBD1 (6 bases). Germline V CDR1 and CDR2: SEHNR, FQNEAQ (reference sequence). There are 13 residues in the CDR3. With 4 bases removed from V and 3 bases from J, the gap between germline ends came to 10 bases. CDR3 amino acids: CASSSQGFYEQYF. The DNA of the CDR3 is TGTGCCAGCAGCTCCCAGGGGTTCTACGAGCAGTACTTC.

V usage is TRBV6-5 and J usage is TRBJ2-1; the match to TRBD2 covers 9 bases. V dropped 6 bases and J dropped 6; count of bases not matched to a gene: 6. This CDR3 has 14 amino acids. CDR1 MNHEY and CDR2 SVGAGI come from the germline V gene. The CDR3 here is CASSRGSGSNEQFF. CDR3 nucleotide sequence: TGTGCCAGCAGCAGGGGTAGCGGGAGCAATGAGCAGTTCTTC.

This chain links TRBV6-1 with TRBJ2-3; D is possibly TRBD2 (6 bases). The V and J ends lost 4 bases and 2 bases respectively, with 16 bases between them. The CDR3 is 16 amino acids. CDR1 MNHNS and CDR2 SASEGT come from the germline V gene. The chain's CDR3 is CASSVAFGGNTDTQYF. DNA for the CDR3: TGTGCCAGCAGTGTCGCCTTTGGGGGGAACACAGATACGCAGTATTTT.

The chain is built from TRBV18 and TRBJ2-1; 9 bases align to TRBD1. Germline V gene lookup returns CDR1 KGHSH and CDR2 LQKENI. Trimming cost V 6 bases and J 4 bases; bases outside gene matches: 10. This CDR3 region has 16 residues. This chain's CDR3 is CASSRGTGIDYNEQFF. The DNA of the CDR3 is TGTGCCAGCTCCCGGGGGACAGGGATAGATTACAATGAGCAGTTCTTC.

The genes are TRBV5-1 and TRBJ2-7; TRBD1 aligns across 10 bases. Trimming cost V 2 bases and J 3 bases; bases outside gene matches: 2. Germline CDR1 and CDR2: SGHRS and YFSETQ. The CDR3 has 14 amino acids. The CDR3 loop is CASSFRDRGYEQYF. The DNA for the CDR3 is TGCGCCAGCAGCTTCCGGGACAGGGGCTACGAGCAGTACTTC.

The chain couples TRBV29-1 to TRBJ1-1; TRBD1 agrees at 7 bases. V lost 6 bases to trimming and J lost 1 base; unmatched junction nucleotides: 8. This CDR3 spans 14 amino acids. Germline CDR1 and CDR2: SQVTM and ANQGSEA. CDR3 sequence: CSVTAGTANTEAFF. The CDR3, as DNA: TGCAGCGTCACCGCCGGGACAGCGAACACTGAAGCTTTCTTT. The full variable domain, with the rest looked up from reference TRBV29-1 and TRBJ1-1, is SAVISQKPSRDICQRGTSLTIQCQVDSQVTMMFWYRQQPGQSLTLIATANQGSEATYESGFVIDKFPISRPNLTFSTLTVSNMSPEDSSIYLCSVTAGTANTEAFFGQGTRLTVV.

The chain couples TRBV5-1 to TRBJ1-2; D may be TRBD1 (6 bases). CDR1 and CDR2 from the germline V gene are SGHRS and YFSETQ. This CDR3 is 17 amino acids long. V shed 0 bases and J shed 5 bases, with 20 bases lying between them. CDR3 residues: CASSLDGGEQGLYGYTF. The CDR3 DNA reads TGCGCCAGCAGCTTGGATGGGGGGGAACAGGGATTGTATGGCTACACCTTC.

CDR3 nucleotides: TGTGCCAGCAGTGATAAAGCGGGGAGCACAGATACGCAGTATTTT. Its protein is CASSDKAGSTDTQYF. The genes are TRBV6-4 and TRBJ2-3, with TRBD2 identical over 7 bases. CDR3 length: 15 amino acids. With V trimmed by 3 bases and J by 0 bases, 3 bases remained unmatched. Germline assignment: CDR1 MRHNA and CDR2 SNTAGT.

This rearrangement joins TRBV2 to TRBJ1-6; maybe TRBD1 (6 bases). Between the trimmed V and J ends, which lost 7 bases and 6 bases, there was a span of 16 bases. The CDR3 consists of 15 residues. Germline V CDR1 and CDR2: SNHLY, FYNNEI. CDR3 protein: CASTEGGASNSPLHF. CDR3 bases: TGTGCCAGCACAGAGGGGGGGGCATCTAATTCACCCCTCCACTTT.

The chain employs TRBV6-5 and TRBJ1-5; the D is unclear. CDR3 length: 15 amino acids. Trimming removed 8 bases from V and 0 bases from J, with 14 bases in between. Per germline, CDR1 MNHEY and CDR2 SVGAGI. Here the CDR3 reads CASGLEGYSNQPQHF. The DNA of the CDR3 is TGTGCCAGCGGACTGGAGGGTTATAGCAATCAGCCCCAGCATTTT.

This chain uses TRBV28 with TRBJ2-7; 8 nucleotides line up with TRBD1. This CDR3 has 14 amino acids. V was pared by 6 bases and J by 4 bases, with 8 bases of the junction left unmatched. Germline values: CDR1 MDHEN, CDR2 SYDVKM. CDR3 DNA sequence: TGTGCCAGCAGGGGGACAGGAGAGACGTACGAGCAGTACTTC. This sequence encodes CASRGTGETYEQYF.